This T cell receptor beta chain was recovered during a study of T cells in Graves' hyperthyroidism and ophthalmopathy. Notes on the study in general: Most expanded thyroid clonotypes above 0.001 recurred in blood.

On this clonotype: Its specificity is not known.

The study left out patients who had uncontrolled infection, other autoimmune disease, pregnancy or lactation. V was pared by 0 bases and J by 5 bases, with 12 bases between. The CDR3 sequence is 15 residues long. Looked up from germline, CDR1 is SGHTA and CDR2 is FQGNSA. What was amplified from RNA transcripts were TCR beta CDR3 regions. In the first-round RT-PCR of the TCR CDR3, the HTBI primer set was used. TCRdb re-called the multiplex PCR reads through MiXCR, storing one row per CDR3 protein. This table holds 450,000 to 700,000 distinct CDR3 sequences, around 45% found once. The chain joins TRBV7-2 to TRBJ2-3; D is possibly TRBD1 (5 bases). The clonotype was recovered from an adult woman with Graves' disease, either hyperthyroidism or ophthalmopathy (not recorded which). The sequencing input was peripheral blood or thyroid tissue (not recorded which). The CDR3, as DNA: TGTGCCAGCAGCTTAGCGGGAACAGGTGGAGATACGCAGTATTTT. Translated, it gives CASSLAGTGGDTQYF.